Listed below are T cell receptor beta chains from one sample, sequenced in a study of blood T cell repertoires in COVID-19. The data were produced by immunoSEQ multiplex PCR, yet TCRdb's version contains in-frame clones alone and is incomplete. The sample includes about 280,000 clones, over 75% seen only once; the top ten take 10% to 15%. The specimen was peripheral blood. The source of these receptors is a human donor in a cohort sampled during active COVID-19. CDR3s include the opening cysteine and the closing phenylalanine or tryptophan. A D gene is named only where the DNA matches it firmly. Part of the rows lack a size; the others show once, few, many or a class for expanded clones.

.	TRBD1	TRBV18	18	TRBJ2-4	CASSPIKGVGQGPDIQYF	TGTGCCAGCTCACCAATAAAAGGTGTCGGACAGGGGCCTGACATTCAGTACTTC
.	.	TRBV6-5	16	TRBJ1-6	CASSFGTLHRNSPLHF	TGTGCCAGCAGTTTCGGGACACTCCATAGGAATTCACCCCTCCACTTT
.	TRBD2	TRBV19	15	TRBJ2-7	CASSIGAGLASEQYF	TGTGCCAGTAGTATAGGAGCCGGACTAGCCAGCGAGCAGTACTTC
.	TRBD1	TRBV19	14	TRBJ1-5	CASSNTGGAQPQHF	TGTGCCAGTAGTAATACAGGGGGCGCTCAGCCCCAGCATTTT
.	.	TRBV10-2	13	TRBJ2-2	CASLAPNTGELFF	TGCGCCAGTCTAGCGCCGAACACCGGGGAGCTGTTTTTT
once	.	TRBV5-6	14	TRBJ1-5	CASSLGVSNQPQHF	TGTGCCAGCAGCTTGGGAGTTAGCAATCAGCCCCAGCATTTT
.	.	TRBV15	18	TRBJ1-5	CATSRDQGLRGGDQPQHF	TGTGCCACCAGCAGAGATCAGGGCCTTCGGGGGGGAGATCAGCCCCAGCATTTT
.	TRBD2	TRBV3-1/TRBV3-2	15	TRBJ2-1	CASSPTSGGYNEQFF	TGTGCCAGCAGCCCAACTAGCGGGGGTTACAATGAGCAGTTCTTC
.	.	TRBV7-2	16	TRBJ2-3	CASSLGTRGGADTQYF	TGTGCCAGCAGCTTGGGGACAAGGGGCGGCGCAGATACGCAGTATTTT
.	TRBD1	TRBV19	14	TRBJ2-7	CASMPGQASYEQYF	TGTGCCAGTATGCCGGGACAGGCGTCCTACGAGCAGTACTTC
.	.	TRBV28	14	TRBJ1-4	CASSLDSWPEKLFF	TGTGCCAGCAGTTTAGACTCGTGGCCCGAAAAACTGTTTTTT
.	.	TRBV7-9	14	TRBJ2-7	CASSLGTGPYEQYF	TGTGCCAGCAGCTTAGGTACAGGCCCTTACGAGCAGTACTTC
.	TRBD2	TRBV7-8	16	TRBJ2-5	CASSPTSGRGQETQYF	TGTGCCAGCAGCCCGACTAGCGGGAGAGGCCAAGAGACCCAGTACTTC
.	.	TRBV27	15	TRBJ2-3	CASRPWARSTDTQYF	TGTGCCAGCCGCCCGTGGGCTCGTAGCACAGATACGCAGTATTTT
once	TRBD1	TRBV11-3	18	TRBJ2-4	CASSHPKETGFAKNIQYF	TGTGCCAGCAGCCACCCAAAGGAGACAGGGTTCGCCAAAAACATTCAGTACTTC
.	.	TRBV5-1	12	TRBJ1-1	CASSFDQGAAFF	TGCGCCAGCAGCTTTGACCAGGGTGCAGCTTTCTTT
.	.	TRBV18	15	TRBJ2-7	CASSPSGLAAYEQYF	TGTGCCAGCTCACCGTCCGGACTGGCGGCCTACGAGCAGTACTTC
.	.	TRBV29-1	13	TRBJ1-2	CSARAGERYGYTF	TGCAGCGCCAGGGCAGGGGAGCGATATGGCTACACCTTC
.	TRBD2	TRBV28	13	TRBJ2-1	CASSLSGMHEQFF	TGTGCCAGCAGCTTGAGCGGGATGCATGAGCAGTTCTTC
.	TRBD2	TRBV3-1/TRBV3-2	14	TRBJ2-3	CASSLGLVGDTQYF	TGTGCCAGCAGCCTGGGACTAGTCGGAGATACGCAGTATTTT
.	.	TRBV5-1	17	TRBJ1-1	CASSLRVVGETNTEAFF	TGCGCCAGCAGCTTGCGGGTTGTAGGAGAGACGAACACTGAAGCTTTCTTT
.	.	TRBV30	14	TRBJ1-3	CAWSVGGAGNTIYF	TGTGCCTGGAGCGTCGGGGGGGCTGGAAACACCATATATTTT